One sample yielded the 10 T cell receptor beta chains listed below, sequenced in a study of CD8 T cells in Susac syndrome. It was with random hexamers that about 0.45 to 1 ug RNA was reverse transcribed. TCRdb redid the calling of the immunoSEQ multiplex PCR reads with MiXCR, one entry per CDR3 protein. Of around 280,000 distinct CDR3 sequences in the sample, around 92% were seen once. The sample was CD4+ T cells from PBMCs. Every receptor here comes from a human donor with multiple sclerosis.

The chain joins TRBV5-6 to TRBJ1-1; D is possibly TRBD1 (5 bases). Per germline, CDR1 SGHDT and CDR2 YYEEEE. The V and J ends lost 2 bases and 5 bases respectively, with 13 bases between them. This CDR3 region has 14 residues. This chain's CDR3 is CASSFGGVRTEAFF. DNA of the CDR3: TGTGCCAGCAGCTTCGGGGGTGTAAGGACTGAAGCTTTCTTT.

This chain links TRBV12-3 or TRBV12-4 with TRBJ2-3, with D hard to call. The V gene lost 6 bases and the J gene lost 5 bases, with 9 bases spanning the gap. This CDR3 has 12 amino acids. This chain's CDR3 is CASRGLRDTQYF. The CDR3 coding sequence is TGTGCCAGCAGGGGATTGAGAGATACGCAGTATTTT.

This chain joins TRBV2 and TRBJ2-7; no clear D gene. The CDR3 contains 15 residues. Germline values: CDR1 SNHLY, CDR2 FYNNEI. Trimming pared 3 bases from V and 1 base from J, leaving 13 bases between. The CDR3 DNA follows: TGTGCCAGCAGTGATTGGTGGGATGCGTCCTACGAGCAGTACTTC. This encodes CASSDWWDASYEQYF.

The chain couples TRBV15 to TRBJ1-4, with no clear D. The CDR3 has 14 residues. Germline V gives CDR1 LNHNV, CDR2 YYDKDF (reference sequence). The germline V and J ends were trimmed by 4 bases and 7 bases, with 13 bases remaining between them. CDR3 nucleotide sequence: TGTGCCACCAGCATCGGGAGAGGTGGTGAAAAACTGTTTTTT. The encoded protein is CATSIGRGGEKLFF.

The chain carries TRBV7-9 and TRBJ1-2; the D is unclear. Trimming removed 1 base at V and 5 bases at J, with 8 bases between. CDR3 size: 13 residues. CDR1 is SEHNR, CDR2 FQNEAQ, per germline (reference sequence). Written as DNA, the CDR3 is TGTGCCAGCAGCTTAGTCAGTCTATATGGCTACACCTTC. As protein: CASSLVSLYGYTF.

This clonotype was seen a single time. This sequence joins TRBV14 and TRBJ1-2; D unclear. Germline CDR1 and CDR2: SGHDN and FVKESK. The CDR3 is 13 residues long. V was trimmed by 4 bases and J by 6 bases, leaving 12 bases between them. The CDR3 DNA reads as TGTGCCAGCAGCCCCCGATTAGGAGATGGCTACACCTTC. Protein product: CASSPRLGDGYTF.

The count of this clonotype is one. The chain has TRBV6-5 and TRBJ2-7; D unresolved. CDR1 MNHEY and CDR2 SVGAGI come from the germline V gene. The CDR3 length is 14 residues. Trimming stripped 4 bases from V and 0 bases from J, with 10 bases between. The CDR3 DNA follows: TGTGCCAGCAGTTTTAACGAAAACTCCTACGAGCAGTACTTC. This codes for CASSFNENSYEQYF.

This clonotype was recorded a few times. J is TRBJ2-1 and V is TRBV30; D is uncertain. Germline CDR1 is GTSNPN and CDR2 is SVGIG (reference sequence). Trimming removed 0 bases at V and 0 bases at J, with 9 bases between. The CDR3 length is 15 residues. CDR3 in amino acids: CAWSVGSSSYNEQFF. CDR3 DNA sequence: TGTGCCTGGAGTGTCGGCAGTAGCTCCTACAATGAGCAGTTCTTC.

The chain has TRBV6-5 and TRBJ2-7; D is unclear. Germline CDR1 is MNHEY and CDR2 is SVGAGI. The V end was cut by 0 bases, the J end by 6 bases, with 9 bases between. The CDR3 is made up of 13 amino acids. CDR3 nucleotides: TGTGCCAGCAGTTACTCGACACGAGTCGAGCAGTACTTC. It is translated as CASSYSTRVEQYF.

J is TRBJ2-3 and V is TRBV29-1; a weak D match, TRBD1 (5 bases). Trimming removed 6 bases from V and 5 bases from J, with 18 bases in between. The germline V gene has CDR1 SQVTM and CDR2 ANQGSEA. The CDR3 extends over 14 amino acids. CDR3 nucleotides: TGCAGCGTATTAGGGGTTACCTTGGGAGATACGCAGTATTTT. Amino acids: CSVLGVTLGDTQYF.